The rows below give T cell receptor beta chains drawn from one sample of a study of shared clonotypes between healthy human individuals. Produced via immunoSEQ multiplex PCR; TCRdb's table is partial and in-frame only. The repertoire has some 2,500,000 clones, 80% to 95% of them found once; the top ten carry about 0.39%. The sequenced sample was naive CD4+ T cells from PBMCs. The source of these receptors is a man between 18 and 35 years old in good health. Some clones in this sample may be carry-over from other donors' samples. CDR3s include the opening cysteine and the closing phenylalanine or tryptophan. A D gene is named only where the DNA matches it firmly. Rows give clone size only sometimes, using once, few, many, or a class for an expanded clone.

V gene	clone size	D gene	J gene	CDR3 DNA	CDR3 protein
TRBV5-6	-	-	TRBJ2-1	TGTGCCAGCAACGATGGGGGCATAGCGTTCAGTGAGCAGTTCTTC	CASNDGGIAFSEQFF
TRBV5-4	-	TRBD2	TRBJ2-1	TGTGCCAGCAGCTTGCGGCGGGAGGTCAAGGATGAGCAGTTCTTC	CASSLRREVKDEQFF
TRBV7-3	-	-	TRBJ2-7	TGTGCCAGCAGCCCTCGGACAGCCCCTATTTTTTACGAGCAGTACTTC	CASSPRTAPIFYEQYF
TRBV14	-	TRBD2	TRBJ2-7	TGTGCCAGCAGCCAAGATGGGGAGGGGGAGCAGTACTTC	CASSQDGEGEQYF
TRBV30	-	-	TRBJ2-5	TGTGCCTGGAGTCCCACCGGAGCGGGCCAAGAGACCCAGTACTTC	CAWSPTGAGQETQYF
TRBV7-2	-	-	TRBJ1-1	TGTGCCAGCAGCGAACAGGCTGCAAAGAACACTGAAGCTTTCTTT	CASSEQAAKNTEAFF
TRBV5-4	-	-	TRBJ1-1	TGTGCCAGCAGCTTGTTGGGGCGCCGGGTTGGAACTGAAGCTTTCTTT	CASSLLGRRVGTEAFF
TRBV29-1	-	TRBD2	TRBJ2-3	TGCAGCGTGGCGGGGAGGCGGGAGATCACAGATACGCAGTATTTT	CSVAGRREITDTQYF
TRBV28	-	TRBD2	TRBJ2-3	TGTGCCAGCAAACTAGCGGGACTAGATACGCAGTATTTT	CASKLAGLDTQYF
TRBV9	-	-	TRBJ2-7	TGTGCCAGCAGCGCATATCACGGGACTGCCTACGAGCAGTACTTC	CASSAYHGTAYEQYF
TRBV2	-	TRBD1	TRBJ1-5	TGTGCCAGCAGCACGTTCGGGACAGGGGGCGCGTTATTCCAGCCCCAGCATTTT	CASSTFGTGGALFQPQHF
TRBV7-9	-	-	TRBJ2-1	TGTGCCAGCAGCTTAGCTGATGGGGGTGGTCATGAGCAGTTCTTC	CASSLADGGGHEQFF
TRBV5-5	-	TRBD1	TRBJ2-7	TGTGCCAGCACCAAGACAGGGACCTACGAGCAGTACTTC	CASTKTGTYEQYF
TRBV28	-	-	TRBJ2-3	TGTGCCAGCAGCCAATTAGGGAGCACAGATACGCAGTATTTT	CASSQLGSTDTQYF
TRBV7-9	-	-	TRBJ2-4	TGTGCCAGCAGCTCAAGCCCGACAGGTTCCAAAAACATTCAGTACTTC	CASSSSPTGSKNIQYF
TRBV28	-	TRBD1	TRBJ2-7	TGTGCCAGCAGCTCCCCGGGACAGGGGGGCGTGCAGTACTTC	CASSSPGQGGVQYF
TRBV5-4	-	TRBD2	TRBJ2-7	TGTGCCAGCAGCACTAAGCGGGAGGGCCGGTACGAGCAGTACTTC	CASSTKREGRYEQYF
TRBV5-4	-	-	TRBJ2-7	TGTGCCAGCAGCCACGGGACAAATCCCTACGAGCAGTACTTC	CASSHGTNPYEQYF
TRBV29-1	-	-	TRBJ2-7	TGCAGCGTTAGTCAGGGGCGAGGGAACGAGCAGTACTTC	CSVSQGRGNEQYF
TRBV6-5	once	-	TRBJ2-2	TGTGCCGCCGGGGACGGGGACACCGGGGAGCTGTTTTTT	CAAGDGDTGELFF
TRBV7-2	few	-	TRBJ2-7	TGTGCCAGCAGCTTAGTTGGCTACGAGCAGTACTTC	CASSLVGYEQYF
TRBV11-1	-	TRBD2	TRBJ2-1	TGTGCCAGCAGCTCTAGACTAGCGGGATCCAATGAGCAGTTCTTC	CASSSRLAGSNEQFF
TRBV5-1	-	-	TRBJ2-7	TGCGCCAGCAGCTCGGGGACGTCCACCTACGAGCAGTACTTC	CASSSGTSTYEQYF
TRBV4-2	-	-	TRBJ2-1	TGTGCCAGCAGCCAAGACGATAGACAGCGCACCTACAATGAGCAGTTCTTC	CASSQDDRQRTYNEQFF
TRBV5-1	-	-	TRBJ2-7	TGCGCCAGCAGCTGGGGGACCCGAACCTACGAGCAGTACTTC	CASSWGTRTYEQYF
TRBV11-2	-	TRBD1	TRBJ1-2	TGTGCCAGCAGCTTAGATATGGGGACAGGGCACCACGGCTACACCTTC	CASSLDMGTGHHGYTF
TRBV7-9	-	-	TRBJ2-2	TGTGCCAGCAGCAATCAAATCCTGAACACCGGGGAGCTGTTTTTT	CASSNQILNTGELFF
TRBV6-1	-	TRBD1	TRBJ2-7	TGTGCCAGCAGCCACACAGGGGGCCTGTCCTACGAGCAGTACTTC	CASSHTGGLSYEQYF
TRBV6-5	-	TRBD1	TRBJ1-2	TGTGCCAGCAGGGGATCGGACAGGGCCTATGGCTACACCTTC	CASRGSDRAYGYTF